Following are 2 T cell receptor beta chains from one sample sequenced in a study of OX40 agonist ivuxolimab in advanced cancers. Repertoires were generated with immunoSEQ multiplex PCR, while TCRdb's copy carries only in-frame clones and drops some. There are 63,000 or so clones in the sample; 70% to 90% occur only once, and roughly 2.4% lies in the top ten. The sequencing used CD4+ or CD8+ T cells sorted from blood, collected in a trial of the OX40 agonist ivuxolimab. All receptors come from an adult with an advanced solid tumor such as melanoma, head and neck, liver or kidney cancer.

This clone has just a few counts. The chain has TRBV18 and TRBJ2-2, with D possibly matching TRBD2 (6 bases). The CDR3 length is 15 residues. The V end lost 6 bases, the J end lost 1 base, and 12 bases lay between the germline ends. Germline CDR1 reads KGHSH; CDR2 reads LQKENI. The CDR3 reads CASSGDSLNTGELFF. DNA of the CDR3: TGTGCCAGCTCTGGGGACTCCCTGAACACCGGGGAGCTGTTTTTT.

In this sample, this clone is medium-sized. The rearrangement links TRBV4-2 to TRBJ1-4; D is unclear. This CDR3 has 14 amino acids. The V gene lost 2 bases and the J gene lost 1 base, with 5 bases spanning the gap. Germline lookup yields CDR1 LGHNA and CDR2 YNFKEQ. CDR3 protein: CASSQSRTNEKLFF. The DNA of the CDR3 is TGTGCCAGCAGCCAATCTCGAACTAATGAAAAACTGTTTTTT.